This TCR beta chain emerged from a study of T cells expressing NK-cell markers. Study in general: Sequenced donors, eight in total, included seven who were HCMV-seropositive and one who was seronegative.

Study results and caveats: In roughly six donors, dominant NKG2C+ clonotypes were roughly 1.0-8% of CD8+ T cells. There were a handful of donors in whom these clonotypes also led the CD3+CD56-NKG2C+ fraction.

In the case of this clonotype: No antigen is known for it.

The CDR3 has 15 amino acids. The cDNA for TCR beta came from 5'RACE template switching with UMIs. From its re-call of the 5' RACE reads, TCRdb lists each CDR3 protein once, without DNA. The sample totals around 280,000 distinct CDR3 sequences. This sequence joins TRBV12-3 or TRBV12-4 and TRBJ2-7. The sample was blood T cells: a sorted CD56 or NKG2C T cell subset, CD4+ or CD8+ T cells, or bulk PBMC T cells (not recorded which). The sequence was collected from a man younger than 30 in good health. The CDR3 is CASSFGGRNSYEQYF.